This T cell receptor beta chain was profiled in a study of T-cell memory formation after mild COVID-19. Study summary: Across donors, TCR clusters were largely donor specific. General study points: Second-wave clones that peaked on day 37 lacked confirmed SARS-CoV-2 specificity. Some clones that responded were present in memory (sampled pre-infection), which suggests cross-reactive memory joined. The main location of contracting CD4+ clones was CM and EM, and that of contracting CD8+ clones was EMRA.

Germline CDR1 is SNHLY and CDR2 is FYNNEI. The V and J ends lost 6 bases and 7 bases respectively, with 12 bases between them. This CDR3 is built from 12 residues. The sample holds a few counts of this clonotype. Its target is not known. From the 5' RACE reads, TCRdb called clonotypes with MiXCR, one entry per CDR3 protein. This sample has 150,000 to 200,000 distinct CDR3 sequences; 20% to 25% occur once, and the top ten carry 20% to 25%. This TCR came from an adult woman who had mild COVID-19 (a few samples of this study predate the infection). Cell type and time point are not known. The chain links TRBV2 to TRBJ1-1; weak D call: TRBD1 (5 bases). Material: PBMCs or a T cell subset sorted from them (not recorded which). This chain's CDR3 is CASRFMRGEAFF. The CDR3 nucleotides read TGTGCCAGCAGGTTCATGAGGGGTGAAGCTTTCTTT.